The 23 T cell receptor beta chains below all came from one sample that was sequenced in a study of shared clonotypes between healthy human individuals. Sequencing was performed with immunoSEQ multiplex PCR; in TCRdb, only in-frame clones are kept and a portion is missing. The sample yields a few million clones, under 97% seen once. Sequenced: naive CD4+ T cells sorted from blood. As to subset: CD45RA+ positively selected. All receptors come from a man aged 18 to 35 in good health.

The chain is built from TRBV9 and TRBJ2-3, with D possibly being TRBD2 (6 bases). The germline V gene encodes CDR1 SGDLS and CDR2 YYNGEE. The V and J ends lost 1 base and 1 base respectively, with 10 bases between them. The CDR3 contains 15 residues. The CDR3, as DNA: TGTGCCAGCAGCGTATGGACGGGGGGCACAGATACGCAGTATTTT. Residues: CASSVWTGGTDTQYF. The full variable domain, its missing parts supplied by reference TRBV9 and TRBJ2-3, is DSGVTQTPKHLITATGQRVTLRCSPRSGDLSVYWYQQSLDQGLQFLIQYYNGEERAKGNILERFSAQQFPDLHSELNLSSLELGDSALYFCASSVWTGGTDTQYFGPGTRLTVL.

The chain has TRBV19 and TRBJ2-7, with D possibly being TRBD1 (5 bases). This CDR3 has 14 amino acids. The V and J ends lost 1 base and 1 base respectively, with 8 bases between them. Germline V lookup: CDR1 LNHDA, CDR2 SQIVND (reference sequence). The CDR3 DNA is TGTGCCAGTAGTATAGTTGGACATTCCTACGAGCAGTACTTC. As protein: CASSIVGHSYEQYF.

The V and J genes are TRBV6-5 and TRBJ2-7, with D possibly TRBD2 on 5 matching bases. V lost 2 bases, J lost 3 bases, and 8 bases lay in between. This CDR3 is 13 amino acids long. Germline V lookup: CDR1 MNHEY, CDR2 SVGAGI. The CDR3, as DNA: TGTGCCAGCAGTTACCGGGAATTCTACGAGCAGTACTTC. This translates into CASSYREFYEQYF.

CDR3 loop: CASSYSGPWEKLFF. CDR3 bases: TGTGCCAGCAGTTACTCGGGCCCCTGGGAAAAACTGTTTTTT. The chain links TRBV6-5 to TRBJ1-4; D is unclear. The CDR3 is 14 residues long. Trimming stripped 0 bases from V and 8 bases from J, with 10 bases between. Germline CDR1 is MNHEY and CDR2 is SVGAGI.

This chain uses TRBV5-5 with TRBJ1-5; D is ambiguous. Germline values: CDR1 SGHKS, CDR2 YYEKEE (reference sequence). V was pared by 0 bases and J by 0 bases, with 7 bases between. This CDR3 region has 15 residues. Here the CDR3 reads CASSLGTNSNQPQHF. CDR3 nucleotide sequence: TGTGCCAGCAGCTTGGGGACCAATAGCAATCAGCCCCAGCATTTT.

The chain uses TRBV2 and TRBJ2-7, with D unresolved. The V end was cut by 1 base, the J end by 1 base, with 5 bases between. Looked up from germline, CDR1 is SNHLY and CDR2 is FYNNEI. The CDR3 runs 13 residues. This CDR3 reads CASSEEHSYEQYF. The CDR3 DNA reads TGTGCCAGCAGTGAAGAACATTCCTACGAGCAGTACTTC.

This rearrangement joins TRBV5-1 to TRBJ1-5, with D unclear. Looked up from germline, CDR1 is SGHRS and CDR2 is YFSETQ. This CDR3 has 14 amino acids. V was trimmed by 4 bases and J by 4 bases, leaving 12 bases between them. The CDR3 here is CASSASGGNQPQHF. CDR3 sequence (DNA): TGCGCCAGCAGCGCCTCCGGCGGTAATCAGCCCCAGCATTTT.

The chain has TRBV12-5 and TRBJ2-7, with 11 bases that match TRBD1. The CDR3 contains 15 residues. V shed 6 bases and J 3 bases; nucleotides not matched to a gene: 7. Germline V lookup: CDR1 LGHNT, CDR2 FRNRAP. CDR3 protein: CASGKGTGGSYEQYF. The CDR3 DNA sequence: TGTGCTAGTGGGAAAGGGACAGGGGGTAGCTACGAGCAGTACTTC. The full variable domain, rest sourced from reference TRBV12-5 and TRBJ2-7, is DARVTQTPRHKVTEMGQEVTMRCQPILGHNTVFWYRQTMMQGLELLAYFRNRAPLDDSGMPKDRFSAEMPDATLATLKIQPSEPRDSAVYFCASGKGTGGSYEQYFGPGTRLTVT.

Regarding this clone: The sample holds other DNA sequences that translate to the same CDR3. The rearrangement uses TRBV7-2 and TRBJ2-3, with 9 nucleotides matching TRBD1. Germline CDR1 SGHTA, CDR2 FQGNSA. V shed 5 bases, J shed 3 bases, and the junction held 3 bases outside the gene matches. The length of the CDR3 is 14 residues. The CDR3 bases are TGTGCCAGCAGCCGTGACAGGGGGACAGATACGCAGTATTTT. Translated: CASSRDRGTDTQYF.

The V and J genes are TRBV5-1 and TRBJ2-7; 8 bases match TRBD1. V lost 3 bases, J lost 3 bases, and 8 bases stayed unmatched. CDR1 and CDR2 (germline): SGHRS, YFSETQ. The CDR3 runs to 15 residues. The CDR3 loop is CASSSQGGQVYEQYF. In nucleotides, the CDR3 is TGCGCCAGCAGCTCCCAAGGGGGACAGGTCTACGAGCAGTACTTC.

The chain has TRBV15 and TRBJ2-1; no clear D gene. In germline, CDR1 is LNHNV, CDR2 YYDKDF (reference sequence). This CDR3 has 14 amino acids. V gave up 5 bases and J gave up 3 bases, with 11 bases separating them. This CDR3 is CATSPRQVYNEQFF. In nucleotides, the CDR3 is TGTGCCACCAGCCCTCGGCAAGTCTACAATGAGCAGTTCTTC.

This chain links TRBV7-9 with TRBJ2-3; 9 bases match TRBD1. Germline V gene lookup returns CDR1 SEHNR and CDR2 FQNEAQ (reference sequence). The ends lost 6 bases at V and 2 bases at J; junction bases unmatched: 6. The CDR3 is made up of 15 amino acids. The DNA of the CDR3 is TGTGCCAGCAGACGGACAGGGGCCCTCACAGATACGCAGTATTTT. As protein: CASRRTGALTDTQYF.

V and J are TRBV9 and TRBJ2-7, with TRBD1 identical over 9 bases. Unmatched junction bases numbered 10, after V lost 3 bases and J lost 3 bases. Germline V lookup: CDR1 SGDLS, CDR2 YYNGEE. CDR3 length: 16 amino acids. CDR3 sequence reads: CASSALGGTGFYEQYF. DNA of the CDR3: TGTGCCAGCAGCGCCCTGGGGGGGACAGGGTTCTACGAGCAGTACTTC.

The chain couples TRBV18 to TRBJ2-6; D gene unclear. Germline values: CDR1 KGHSH, CDR2 LQKENI. Trimming left V 4 bases short and J 1 base short, with 17 bases between. The CDR3 is 18 amino acids. DNA of the CDR3: TGTGCCAGCTCACGACTGATGTTATCGGTTTCTGGGGCCAACGTCCTGACTTTC. Translating gives CASSRLMLSVSGANVLTF.

This chain uses TRBV30 with TRBJ1-6, with D perhaps TRBD1 (6 bases). V was clipped by 8 bases and J by 3 bases, with 17 bases between them. The CDR3 runs 15 residues. Germline V gene data show CDR1 as GTSNPN and CDR2 as SVGIG (reference sequence). CDR3 bases: TGTGCCAGTTTAATCGGGGGCAACTATAATTCACCCCTCCACTTT. Translation gives CASLIGGNYNSPLHF.

The rearrangement joins TRBV5-1 to TRBJ1-6; TRBD1 agrees at 7 bases. Trimming at V came to 4 bases and at J to 9 bases, leaving 10 bases not matched to a gene. This CDR3 comprises 15 residues. Germline CDR1 is SGHRS and CDR2 is YFSETQ. The CDR3 sequence: CASSDRVDGGSPLHF. CDR3 bases: TGCGCCAGCAGCGACAGGGTGGATGGAGGTTCACCCCTCCACTTT.

The chain uses TRBV30 and TRBJ2-3; D remains ambiguous. Germline CDR1 GTSNPN, CDR2 SVGIG (reference sequence). The CDR3 spans 14 residues. V was clipped by 1 base and J by 0 bases, with 8 bases between them. This chain's CDR3 is CAWSGQVSTDTQYF. The CDR3 nucleotides read TGTGCCTGGAGTGGCCAGGTCAGCACAGATACGCAGTATTTT.

This clone was seen just once. Here the CDR3 reads CASSFGQPGGRQPQHF. CDR3 DNA sequence: TGTGCCAGCAGTTTTGGGCAGCCAGGGGGACGGCAGCCCCAGCATTTT. The chain employs TRBV28 and TRBJ1-5, with 7 nucleotides matching TRBD1. Germline lookup yields CDR1 MDHEN and CDR2 SYDVKM. The trim removed 3 bases at V and 7 bases at J, leaving 12 bases unmatched. The CDR3 loop spans 16 amino acids.

The J gene is TRBJ2-7, the V gene TRBV2; 9 nucleotides agree with TRBD2. The CDR3 is made up of 14 amino acids. Germline CDR1 reads SNHLY; CDR2 reads FYNNEI. With 8 bases clipped from V and 2 bases from J, the junction kept 7 bases outside the gene matches. CDR3 coding DNA: TGTGCCAGCTCTAGCGGGAATCCCCCCTACGAGCAGTACTTC. Its protein product is CASSSGNPPYEQYF.

The V and J genes are TRBV19 and TRBJ1-6; 8 nucleotides match TRBD1. Germline lookup yields CDR1 LNHDA and CDR2 SQIVND (reference sequence). The CDR3 contains 16 residues. J was trimmed by 4 bases and V by 8 bases; bases with no gene match: 10. The CDR3 nucleotides read TGTGCCAGTTCCTCTTACCGGGACAGGTATAATTCACCCCTCCACTTT. This translates into CASSSYRDRYNSPLHF.

CDR3 nucleotides: TGTGCCAGCAGCGGAAGGGATAGGACTAGCGGGAGCTCCTACGAGCAGTACTTC. Protein: CASSGRDRTSGSSYEQYF. The chain joins TRBV9 to TRBJ2-7; 13 bases are a match to TRBD2. Per germline, CDR1 SGDLS and CDR2 YYNGEE. V gave up 3 bases and J gave up 0 bases; unmatched junction bases: 9. The CDR3 spans 18 residues. The full variable domain, completed using reference TRBV9 and TRBJ2-7, is DSGVTQTPKHLITATGQRVTLRCSPRSGDLSVYWYQQSLDQGLQFLIQYYNGEERAKGNILERFSAQQFPDLHSELNLSSLELGDSALYFCASSGRDRTSGSSYEQYFGPGTRLTVT.

The gene calls are TRBV25-1 and TRBJ1-1, with D tentatively TRBD1 (6 bases). Germline CDR1 is MGHDK and CDR2 is SYGVNS. The CDR3 spans 14 residues. The V and J ends lost 5 bases and 1 base respectively, with 11 bases between them. The CDR3 region is CASSSPGQNTEAFF. In nucleotides, the CDR3 is TGTGCCAGCAGTTCCCCGGGACAGAACACTGAAGCTTTCTTT.

This chain connects TRBV25-1 to TRBJ2-2, with 7 bases lining up with TRBD2. V shed 3 bases and J 7 bases; nucleotides not matched to a gene: 11. Per the germline V gene, CDR1 is MGHDK and CDR2 is SYGVNS. The CDR3 has 16 residues. CDR3 DNA sequence: TGTGCCAGCAGTGATTTTGGACTAGGGGATGTCGGGGAGCTGTTTTTT. This codes for CASSDFGLGDVGELFF.